The 4 T cell receptor beta chains below all came from one sample that was sequenced in a study of cytomegalovirus exposure and HLA in healthy donors. PCR amplification relied on 60 Vbeta primers (plus 13 Jbeta primers). Profiling relied on immunoSEQ multiplex PCR, and the TCRdb table lists in-frame clones only, not all of them. Altogether about 60,000 clones are present, roughly 70% being singletons, with the ten largest covering approximately 20%. Sequencing was performed on PBMCs. The receptors were sampled from a woman aged 55-69 years in good health and CMV-seropositive.

The rearrangement joins TRBV4-2 to TRBJ2-7; the match to TRBD1 covers 9 bases. J was trimmed by 0 bases and V by 3 bases; bases with no gene match: 6. The CDR3 extends over 16 amino acids. CDR1 LGHNA and CDR2 YNFKEQ come from the germline V gene. CDR3 amino acids: CASSQGGQGPSYEQYF. As DNA, the CDR3 is TGTGCCAGCAGCCAGGGGGGACAGGGCCCCTCCTACGAGCAGTACTTC.

The chain employs TRBV9 and TRBJ2-7; tentative D call: TRBD2 (6 bases). The length of the CDR3 is 14 residues. Looked up from germline, CDR1 is SGDLS and CDR2 is YYNGEE. V gave up 0 bases and J gave up 5 bases, with 12 bases separating them. The CDR3, as DNA: TGTGCCAGCAGCGTAGGATGGGGGGAAGACGAGCAGTACTTC. Translated, it gives CASSVGWGEDEQYF.

This clone was found once. The rearrangement uses TRBV4-1 and TRBJ2-7; unclear D gene. V lost 1 base and J 2 bases, leaving 15 bases between the germline ends. Germline V gene lookup returns CDR1 MGHRA and CDR2 YSYEKL. The CDR3 covers 16 residues. The chain's CDR3 is CASSQGETLRTYEQYF. For the CDR3, the DNA is TGCGCCAGCAGCCAAGGTGAGACACTGAGAACCTACGAGCAGTACTTC.

The chain employs TRBV5-1 and TRBJ1-3; TRBD1 might be the D (6 bases). This CDR3 has 14 residues. Germline-derived CDR1 and CDR2 are SGHRS and YFSETQ. Trimming left V 4 bases short and J 2 bases short, with 10 bases between. Here the CDR3 reads CASSPGHTGNTIYF. CDR3 bases: TGCGCCAGCAGCCCGGGACATACTGGAAACACCATATATTTT.